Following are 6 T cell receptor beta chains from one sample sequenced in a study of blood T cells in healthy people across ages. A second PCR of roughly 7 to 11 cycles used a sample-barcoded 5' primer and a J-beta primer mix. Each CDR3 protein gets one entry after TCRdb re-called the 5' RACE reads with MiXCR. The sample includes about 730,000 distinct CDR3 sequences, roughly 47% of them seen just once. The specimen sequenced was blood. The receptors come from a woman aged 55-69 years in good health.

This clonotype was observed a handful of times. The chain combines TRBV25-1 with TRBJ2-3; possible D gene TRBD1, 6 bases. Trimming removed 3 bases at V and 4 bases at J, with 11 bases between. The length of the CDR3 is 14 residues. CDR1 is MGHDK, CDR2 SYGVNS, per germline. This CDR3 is CASSEFRGADTQYF. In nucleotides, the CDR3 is TGTGCCAGCAGTGAGTTCAGGGGTGCAGATACGCAGTATTTT.

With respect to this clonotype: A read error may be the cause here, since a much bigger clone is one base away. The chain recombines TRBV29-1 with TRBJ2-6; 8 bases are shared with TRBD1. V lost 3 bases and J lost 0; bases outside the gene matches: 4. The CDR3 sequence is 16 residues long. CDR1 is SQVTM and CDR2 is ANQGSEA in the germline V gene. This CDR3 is CSVDGTGISGANVLTF. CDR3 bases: TGCAGCGTTGATGGGACAGGTATCTCTGGGGCCAACGTCCTGACTTTC.

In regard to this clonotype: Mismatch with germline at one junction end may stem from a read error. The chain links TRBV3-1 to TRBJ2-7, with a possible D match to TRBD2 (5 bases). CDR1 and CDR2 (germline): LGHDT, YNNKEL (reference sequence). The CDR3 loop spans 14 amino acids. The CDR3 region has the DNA TGTGCCAGCAGCCAACGGACGGACTCCTACGGGCAGTACTTC. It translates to CASSQRTDSYGQYF.

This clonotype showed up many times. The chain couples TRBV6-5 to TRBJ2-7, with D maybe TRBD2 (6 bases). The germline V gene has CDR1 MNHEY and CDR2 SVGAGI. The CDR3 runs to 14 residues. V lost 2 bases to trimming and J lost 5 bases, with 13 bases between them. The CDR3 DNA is TGTGCCAGCAGTTACATGCGGGGCCGGGACGAGCAGTACTTC. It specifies CASSYMRGRDEQYF.

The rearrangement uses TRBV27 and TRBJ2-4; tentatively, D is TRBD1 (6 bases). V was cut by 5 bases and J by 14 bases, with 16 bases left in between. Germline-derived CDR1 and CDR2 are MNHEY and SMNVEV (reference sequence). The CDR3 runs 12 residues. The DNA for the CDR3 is TGTGCCAGCAGTCCCCCCAGGGGCGTTGAGTACTTC. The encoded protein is CASSPPRGVEYF.

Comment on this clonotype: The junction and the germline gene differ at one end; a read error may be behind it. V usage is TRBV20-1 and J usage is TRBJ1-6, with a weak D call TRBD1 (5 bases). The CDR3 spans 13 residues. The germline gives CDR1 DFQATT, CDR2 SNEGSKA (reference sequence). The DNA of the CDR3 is TGCAGTGCTAGAGAGGGGGTAGGGTCACCCCCCCACTTT. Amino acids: CSAREGVGSPPHF.